This paragraph reports one T cell receptor beta chain. Its antigen is not identified. The CDR3 spans 17 residues. The J segment lost 2 bases and the V segment lost 0 bases, leaving 9 bases of the junction unmatched. Germline-derived CDR1 and CDR2 are GTSNPN and SVGIG (reference sequence). These data come from a study of cytomegalovirus exposure and HLA in healthy donors. Study background: Most genotyped donors, 81% of more than 300, had Caucasian-associated genetic ancestry.

Researchers ran the PCR with 60 Vbeta and 13 Jbeta primers. The method was immunoSEQ multiplex PCR; TCRdb's version includes in-frame clones alone and lacks a portion of them. This sample has over 95,000 clones, with 65% to 75% found just once. General study results and limits: What TCR beta sequences reportedly achieved was accurate prediction of HLA-A and HLA-B alleles in most subjects. Cytomegalovirus association was assigned to 150 to 200 TCR beta chains.

The sequencing input was PBMCs. This TCR was sampled from a woman aged 40 to 50 in good health and CMV-seropositive. V usage is TRBV30 and J usage is TRBJ2-3, with 9 bases aligning to TRBD2. CDR3 in amino acids: CAWSVMGGGAPTDTQYF. The CDR3 DNA sequence: TGTGCCTGGAGTGTAATGGGCGGGGGGGCCCCCACAGATACGCAGTATTTT.